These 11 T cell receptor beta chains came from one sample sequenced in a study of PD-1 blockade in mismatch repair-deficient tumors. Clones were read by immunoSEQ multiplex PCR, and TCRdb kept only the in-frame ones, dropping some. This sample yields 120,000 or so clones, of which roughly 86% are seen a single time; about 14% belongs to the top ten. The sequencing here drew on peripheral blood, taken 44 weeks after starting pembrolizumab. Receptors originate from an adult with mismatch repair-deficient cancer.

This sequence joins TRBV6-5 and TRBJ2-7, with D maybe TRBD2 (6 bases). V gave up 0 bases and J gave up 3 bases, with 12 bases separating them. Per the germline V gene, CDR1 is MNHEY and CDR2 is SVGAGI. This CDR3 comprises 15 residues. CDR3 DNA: TGTGCCAGCAGTTACTCGACTAGTGGCGTCTACGAGCAGTACTTC. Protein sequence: CASSYSTSGVYEQYF.

CDR3 DNA sequence: TGTGCCAGCAGTGTTGCGGTCAGCTCCTACGAGCAGTACTTC. This translates into CASSVAVSSYEQYF. The chain combines TRBV6-1 with TRBJ2-7; D gene ambiguous. CDR3 length: 14 amino acids. Deletions cut 4 bases from V and 0 bases from J, with 10 bases between. CDR1 is MNHNS, CDR2 SASEGT, per germline.

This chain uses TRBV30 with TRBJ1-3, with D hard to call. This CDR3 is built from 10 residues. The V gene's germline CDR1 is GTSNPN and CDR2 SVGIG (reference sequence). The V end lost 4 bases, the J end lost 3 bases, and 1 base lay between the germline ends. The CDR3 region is CAWNGNTIYF. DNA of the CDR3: TGTGCCTGGAATGGAAACACCATATATTTT.

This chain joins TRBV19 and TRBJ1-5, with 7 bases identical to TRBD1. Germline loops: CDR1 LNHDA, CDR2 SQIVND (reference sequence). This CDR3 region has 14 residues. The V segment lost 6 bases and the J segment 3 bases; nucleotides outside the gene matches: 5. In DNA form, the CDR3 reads TGTGCCAGTAGCTGGACAGGAATCAATCAGCCCCAGCATTTT. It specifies CASSWTGINQPQHF.

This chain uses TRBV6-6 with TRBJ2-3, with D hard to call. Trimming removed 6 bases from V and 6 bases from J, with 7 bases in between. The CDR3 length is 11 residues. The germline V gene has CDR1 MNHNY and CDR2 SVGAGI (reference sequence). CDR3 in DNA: TGTGCCAGCAGCTTAAGCGATACGCAGTATTTT. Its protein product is CASSLSDTQYF.

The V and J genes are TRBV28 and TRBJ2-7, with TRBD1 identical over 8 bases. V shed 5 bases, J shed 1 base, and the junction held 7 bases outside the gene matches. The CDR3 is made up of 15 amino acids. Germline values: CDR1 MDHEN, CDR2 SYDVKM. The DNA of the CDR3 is TGTGCCAGCAGTGACCGGACAGGGTCGTCCTACGAGCAGTACTTC. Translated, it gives CASSDRTGSSYEQYF.

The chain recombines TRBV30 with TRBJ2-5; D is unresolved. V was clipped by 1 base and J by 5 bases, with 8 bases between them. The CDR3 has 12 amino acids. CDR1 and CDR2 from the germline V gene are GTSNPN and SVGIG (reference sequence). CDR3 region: CAWSGQVETQYF. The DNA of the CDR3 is TGTGCCTGGAGTGGGCAGGTCGAGACCCAGTACTTC.

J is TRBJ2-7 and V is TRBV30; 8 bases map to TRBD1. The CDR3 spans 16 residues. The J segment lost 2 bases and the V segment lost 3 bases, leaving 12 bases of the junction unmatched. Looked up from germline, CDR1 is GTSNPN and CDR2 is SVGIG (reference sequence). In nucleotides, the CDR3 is TGTGCCTGGAGGGGACCACGGACAGGGATTACCTACGAGCAGTACTTC. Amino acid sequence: CAWRGPRTGITYEQYF.

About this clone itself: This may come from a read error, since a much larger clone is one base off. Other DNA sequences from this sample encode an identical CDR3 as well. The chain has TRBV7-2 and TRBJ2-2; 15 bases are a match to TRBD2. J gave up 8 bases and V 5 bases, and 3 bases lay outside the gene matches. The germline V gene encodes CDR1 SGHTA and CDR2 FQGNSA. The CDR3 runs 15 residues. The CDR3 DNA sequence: TGTGCCAGCAGCGCGGGACTAGCGGGAGGAGGGGAGCTGTTTTTT. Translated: CASSAGLAGGGELFF. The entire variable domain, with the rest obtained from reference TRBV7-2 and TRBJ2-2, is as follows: GAGVSQSPSNKVTEKGKDVELRCDPISGHTALYWYRQSLGQGLEFLIYFQGNSAPDKSGLPSDRFSAERTGGSVSTLTIQRTQQEDSAVYLCASSAGLAGGGELFFGEGSRLTVL.

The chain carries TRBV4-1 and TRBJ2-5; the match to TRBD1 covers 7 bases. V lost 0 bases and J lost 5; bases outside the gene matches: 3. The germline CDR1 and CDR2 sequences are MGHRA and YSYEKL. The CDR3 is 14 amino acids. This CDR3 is CASSQDEGAETQYF. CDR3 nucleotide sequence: TGCGCCAGCAGCCAAGATGAGGGGGCTGAGACCCAGTACTTC.

CDR3 DNA: TGCGCCAGCAGCCAAGGTGACACTGAAGCTTTCTTT. It yields the protein CASSQGDTEAFF. The rearrangement joins TRBV4-1 to TRBJ1-1; no reliable D call. The V end lost 1 base, the J end lost 3 bases, and 3 bases lay between the germline ends. The length of the CDR3 is 12 residues. Per germline, CDR1 MGHRA and CDR2 YSYEKL.